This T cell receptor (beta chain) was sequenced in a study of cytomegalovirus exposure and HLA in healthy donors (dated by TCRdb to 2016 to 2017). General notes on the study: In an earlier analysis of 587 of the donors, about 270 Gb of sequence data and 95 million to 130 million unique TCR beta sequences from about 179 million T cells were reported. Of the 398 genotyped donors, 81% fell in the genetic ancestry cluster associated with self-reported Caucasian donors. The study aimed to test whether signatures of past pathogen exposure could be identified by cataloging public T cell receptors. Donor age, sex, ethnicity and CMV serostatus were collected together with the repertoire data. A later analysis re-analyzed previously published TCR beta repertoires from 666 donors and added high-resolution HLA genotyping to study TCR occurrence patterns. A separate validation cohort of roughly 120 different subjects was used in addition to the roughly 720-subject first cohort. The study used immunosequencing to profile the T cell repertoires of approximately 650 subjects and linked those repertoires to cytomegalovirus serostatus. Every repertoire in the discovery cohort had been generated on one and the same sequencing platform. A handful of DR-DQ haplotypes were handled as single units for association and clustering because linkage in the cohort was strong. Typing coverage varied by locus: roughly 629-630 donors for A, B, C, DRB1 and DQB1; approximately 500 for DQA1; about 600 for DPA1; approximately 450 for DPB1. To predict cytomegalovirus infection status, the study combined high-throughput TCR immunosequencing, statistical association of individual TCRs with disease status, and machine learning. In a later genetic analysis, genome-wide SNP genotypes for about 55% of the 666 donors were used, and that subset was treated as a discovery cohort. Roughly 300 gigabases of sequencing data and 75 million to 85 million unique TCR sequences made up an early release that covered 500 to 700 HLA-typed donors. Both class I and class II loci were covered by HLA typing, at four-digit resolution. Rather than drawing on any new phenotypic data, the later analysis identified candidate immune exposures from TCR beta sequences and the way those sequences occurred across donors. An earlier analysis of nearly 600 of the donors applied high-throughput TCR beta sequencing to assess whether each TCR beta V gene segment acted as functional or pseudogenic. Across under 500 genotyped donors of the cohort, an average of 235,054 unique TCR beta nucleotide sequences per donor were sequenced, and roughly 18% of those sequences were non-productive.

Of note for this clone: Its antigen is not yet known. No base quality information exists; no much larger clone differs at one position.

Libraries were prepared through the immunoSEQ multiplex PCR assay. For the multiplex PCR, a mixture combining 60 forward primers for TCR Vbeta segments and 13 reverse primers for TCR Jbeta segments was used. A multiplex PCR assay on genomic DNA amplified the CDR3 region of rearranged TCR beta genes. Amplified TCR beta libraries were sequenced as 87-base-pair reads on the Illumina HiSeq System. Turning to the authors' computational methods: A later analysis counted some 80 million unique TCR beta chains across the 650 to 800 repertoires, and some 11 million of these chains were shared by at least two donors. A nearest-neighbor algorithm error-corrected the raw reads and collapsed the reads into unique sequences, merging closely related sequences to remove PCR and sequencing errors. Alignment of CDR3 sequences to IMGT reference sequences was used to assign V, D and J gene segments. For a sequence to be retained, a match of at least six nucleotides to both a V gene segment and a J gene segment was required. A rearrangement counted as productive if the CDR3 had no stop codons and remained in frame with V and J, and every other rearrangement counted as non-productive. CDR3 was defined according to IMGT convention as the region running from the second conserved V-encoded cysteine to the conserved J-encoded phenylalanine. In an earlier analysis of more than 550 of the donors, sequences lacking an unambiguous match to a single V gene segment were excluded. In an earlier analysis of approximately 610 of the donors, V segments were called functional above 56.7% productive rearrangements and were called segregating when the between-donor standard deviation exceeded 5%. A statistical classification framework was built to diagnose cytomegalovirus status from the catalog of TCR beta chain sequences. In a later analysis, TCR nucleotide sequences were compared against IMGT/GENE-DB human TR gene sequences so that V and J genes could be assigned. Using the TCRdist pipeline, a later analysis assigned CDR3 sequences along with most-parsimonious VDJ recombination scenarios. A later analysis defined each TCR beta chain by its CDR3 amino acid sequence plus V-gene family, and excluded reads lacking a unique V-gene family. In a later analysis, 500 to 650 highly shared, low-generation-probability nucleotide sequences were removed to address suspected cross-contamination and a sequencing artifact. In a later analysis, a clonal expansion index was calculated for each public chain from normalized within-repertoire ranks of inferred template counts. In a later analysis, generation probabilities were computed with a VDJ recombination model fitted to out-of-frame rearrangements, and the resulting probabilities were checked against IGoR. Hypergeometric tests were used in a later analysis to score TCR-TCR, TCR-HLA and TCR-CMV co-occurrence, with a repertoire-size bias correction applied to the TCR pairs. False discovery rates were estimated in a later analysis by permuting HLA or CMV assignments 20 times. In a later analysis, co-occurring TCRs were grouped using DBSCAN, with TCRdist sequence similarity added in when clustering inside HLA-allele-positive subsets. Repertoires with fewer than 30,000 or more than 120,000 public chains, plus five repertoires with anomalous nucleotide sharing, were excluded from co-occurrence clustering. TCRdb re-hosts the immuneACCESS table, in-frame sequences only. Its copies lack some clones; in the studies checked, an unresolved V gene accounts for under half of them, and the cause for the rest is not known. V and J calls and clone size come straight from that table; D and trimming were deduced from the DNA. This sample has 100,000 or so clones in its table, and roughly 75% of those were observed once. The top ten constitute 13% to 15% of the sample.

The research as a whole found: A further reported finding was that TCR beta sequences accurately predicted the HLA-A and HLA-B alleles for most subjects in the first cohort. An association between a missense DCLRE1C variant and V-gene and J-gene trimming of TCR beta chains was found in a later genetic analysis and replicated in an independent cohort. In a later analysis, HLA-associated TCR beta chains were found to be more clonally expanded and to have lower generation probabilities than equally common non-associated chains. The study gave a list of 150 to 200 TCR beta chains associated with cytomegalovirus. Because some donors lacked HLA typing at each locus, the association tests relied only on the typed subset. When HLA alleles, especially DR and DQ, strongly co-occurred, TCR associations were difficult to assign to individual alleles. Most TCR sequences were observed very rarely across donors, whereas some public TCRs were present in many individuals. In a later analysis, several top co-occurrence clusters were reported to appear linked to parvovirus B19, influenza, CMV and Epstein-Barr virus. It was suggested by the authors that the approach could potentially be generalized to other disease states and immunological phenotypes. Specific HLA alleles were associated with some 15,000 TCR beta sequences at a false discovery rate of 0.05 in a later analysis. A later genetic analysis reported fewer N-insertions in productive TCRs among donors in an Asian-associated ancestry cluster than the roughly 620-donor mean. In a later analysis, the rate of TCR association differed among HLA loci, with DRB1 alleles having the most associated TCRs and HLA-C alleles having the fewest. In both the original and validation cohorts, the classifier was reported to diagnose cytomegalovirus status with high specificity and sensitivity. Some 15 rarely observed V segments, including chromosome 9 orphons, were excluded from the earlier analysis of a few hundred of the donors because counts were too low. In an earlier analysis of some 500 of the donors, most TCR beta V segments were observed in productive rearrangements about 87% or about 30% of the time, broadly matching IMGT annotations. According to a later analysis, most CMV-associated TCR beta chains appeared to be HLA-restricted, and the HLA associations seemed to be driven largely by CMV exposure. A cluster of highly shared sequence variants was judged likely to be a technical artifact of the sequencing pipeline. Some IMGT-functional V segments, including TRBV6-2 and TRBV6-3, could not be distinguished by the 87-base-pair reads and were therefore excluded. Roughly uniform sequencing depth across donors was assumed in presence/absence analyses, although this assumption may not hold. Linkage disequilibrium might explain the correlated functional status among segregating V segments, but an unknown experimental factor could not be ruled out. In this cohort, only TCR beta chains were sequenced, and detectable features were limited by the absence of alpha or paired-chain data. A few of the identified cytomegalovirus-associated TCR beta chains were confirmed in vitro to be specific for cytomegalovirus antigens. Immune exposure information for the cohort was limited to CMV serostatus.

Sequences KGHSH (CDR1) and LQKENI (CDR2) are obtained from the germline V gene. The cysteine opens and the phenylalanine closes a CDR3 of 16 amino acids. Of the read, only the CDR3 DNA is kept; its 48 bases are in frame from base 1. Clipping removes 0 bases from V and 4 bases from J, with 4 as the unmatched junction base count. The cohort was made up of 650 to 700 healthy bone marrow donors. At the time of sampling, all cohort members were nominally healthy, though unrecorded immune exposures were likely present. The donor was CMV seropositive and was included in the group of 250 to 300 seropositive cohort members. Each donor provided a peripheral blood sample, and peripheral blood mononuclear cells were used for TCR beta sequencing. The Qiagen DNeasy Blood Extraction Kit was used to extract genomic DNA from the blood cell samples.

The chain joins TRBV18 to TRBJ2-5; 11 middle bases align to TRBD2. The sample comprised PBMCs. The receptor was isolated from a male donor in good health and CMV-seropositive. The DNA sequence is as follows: TGTGCCAGCTCACCACCCACTAGCGGGGGAGGAGAGACCCAGTACTTC. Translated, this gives CASSPPTSGGGETQYF.